One and the same sample provided the 10 T cell receptor beta chains below, sequenced in a study of CD8 T cells in Susac syndrome. RNA in amounts of about 0.5 to 1 ug was reverse transcribed with random hexamers. TCRdb analysed the immunoSEQ multiplex PCR reads with MiXCR anew, one entry per CDR3 protein. The sample carries 250,000 to 300,000 distinct CDR3 sequences, approximately 85% recorded once. The source material was CD8+ T cells from PBMCs. The receptors stem from a human donor with multiple sclerosis.

The V call is TRBV29-1, the J call TRBJ2-7; D remains ambiguous. Trimming pared 5 bases from V and 1 base from J, leaving 12 bases between. The CDR3 is 13 residues long. Germline CDR1 is SQVTM and CDR2 is ANQGSEA. For the CDR3, the DNA is TGCAGCGTTCTGACTCTAGTTTCCTACGAGCAGTACTTC. As protein: CSVLTLVSYEQYF.

Turning to this clonotype: One end of the junction fails to match germline, which may point to a read error. The chain links TRBV4-3 to TRBJ2-2, with 16 positions matching TRBD2. The CDR3 sequence is 17 residues long. The V gene's germline CDR1 is LGHNA and CDR2 YSLEER. The CDR3 DNA follows: TGCGCCAGCAGCCAGGGACTAGCGGGGGGGAACCCCGGGGAGCTGTTTTTT. Translated: CASSQGLAGGNPGELFF.

This chain joins TRBV27 and TRBJ2-7; possible D gene TRBD2, 6 bases. V gave up 1 base and J gave up 5 bases, with 15 bases separating them. The CDR3 is 15 amino acids. Germline CDR1 is MNHEY and CDR2 is SMNVEV (reference sequence). The CDR3 protein is CASSLWAGRAHEQYF. The CDR3 DNA sequence: TGTGCCAGCAGTTTATGGGCGGGACGAGCCCACGAGCAGTACTTC.

V is TRBV9 and J is TRBJ2-1; 11 positions agree with TRBD1. Germline V gene data show CDR1 as SGDLS and CDR2 as YYNGEE. The ends lost 0 bases at V and 8 bases at J; junction bases unmatched: 4. CDR3 length: 15 residues. CDR3 coding DNA: TGTGCCAGCAGCGTAGTAGGACAGGGGGCCGATGAGCAGTTCTTC. Residues: CASSVVGQGADEQFF. Combining the CDR3 with reference TRBV9 and TRBJ2-1 gives the whole variable domain DSGVTQTPKHLITATGQRVTLRCSPRSGDLSVYWYQQSLDQGLQFLIQYYNGEERAKGNILERFSAQQFPDLHSELNLSSLELGDSALYFCASSVVGQGADEQFFGPGTRLTVL.

This chain connects TRBV7-9 to TRBJ2-1; TRBD1 might be the D (6 bases). Trimming took 4 bases from V and 4 from J, leaving 14 bases between them. Germline values: CDR1 SEHNR, CDR2 FQNEAQ (reference sequence). This CDR3 is built from 15 residues. CDR3 sequence reads: CASSSPRGIYNEQFF. In nucleotides, the CDR3 is TGTGCCAGCAGCTCTCCCAGGGGCATTTACAATGAGCAGTTCTTC.

The rearrangement uses TRBV29-1 and TRBJ1-2; TRBD1 matches at 11 bases. CDR1 and CDR2 (germline): SQVTM, ANQGSEA. The CDR3 has 16 residues. The ends lost 7 bases at V and 8 bases at J; junction bases unmatched: 18. CDR3 nucleotide sequence: TGCAGCGCTATAACCTACCGGACAGGGGGCGATGAGGGCTACACCTTC. It codes for CSAITYRTGGDEGYTF.

The chain uses TRBV28 and TRBJ2-5; 12 bases line up with TRBD2. The CDR3 runs to 17 residues. Germline lookup yields CDR1 MDHEN and CDR2 SYDVKM. V shed 2 bases, J shed 5 bases, and the junction held 9 bases outside the gene matches. The CDR3 is CASSLRLAGGPGETQYF. DNA of the CDR3: TGTGCCAGCAGTTTAAGGCTAGCGGGAGGGCCGGGGGAGACCCAGTACTTC.

The V and J genes are TRBV19 and TRBJ1-2; D gene uncertain. V shed 7 bases and J shed 7 bases, with 19 bases lying between them. The CDR3 length is 14 residues. Germline CDR1 LNHDA, CDR2 SQIVND (reference sequence). The CDR3 DNA is TGTGCCAGTACCTATAGGGCTCCGCCTCTTGGCTACACCTTC. This sequence encodes CASTYRAPPLGYTF.

The chain uses TRBV4-2 and TRBJ2-4; TRBD2 agrees at 8 bases. V was pared by 1 base and J by 0 bases, with 2 bases of the junction left unmatched. There are 16 residues in the CDR3. Germline values: CDR1 LGHNA, CDR2 YNFKEQ. CDR3: CASSQARGGAKNIQYF. CDR3 nucleotide sequence: TGTGCCAGCAGCCAAGCCCGGGGGGGAGCCAAAAACATTCAGTACTTC.

V and J are TRBV11-2 and TRBJ2-5; TRBD2 matches at 10 bases. The germline CDR1 and CDR2 sequences are SGHAT and FQNNGV. The CDR3 loop spans 17 amino acids. V was clipped by 5 bases and J by 5 bases; unmatched bases: 14. In DNA form, the CDR3 reads TGTGCCAGCAGCCGCCCGTTCGGCCTAGCGGGAGATGAGACCCAGTACTTC. It is translated as CASSRPFGLAGDETQYF. The full variable domain, completed using reference TRBV11-2 and TRBJ2-5, is EAGVAQSPRYKIIEKRQSVAFWCNPISGHATLYWYQQILGQGPKLLIQFQNNGVVDDSQLPKDRFSAERLKGVDSTLKIQPAKLEDSAVYLCASSRPFGLAGDETQYFGPGTRLLVL.